Below, 9 T cell receptor beta chains from the same sample are listed, as sequenced in a study of blood T cell repertoires in COVID-19. The protocol was immunoSEQ multiplex PCR, while the TCRdb copy is restricted to in-frame clones and leaves out a portion. The sample includes tens of thousands of clones, roughly 90% seen only once; the top ten take about 11%. Sequences were obtained from peripheral blood. All receptors derive from a man aged 55 to 69 with active COVID-19.

The V call is TRBV5-6, the J call TRBJ2-7; D is undetermined. Germline CDR1 and CDR2: SGHDT and YYEEEE. With 0 bases removed from V and 0 bases from J, the gap between germline ends came to 7 bases. The CDR3 has 14 amino acids. CDR3 amino acids: CASSLARISYEQYF. The CDR3 DNA follows: TGTGCCAGCAGCTTGGCCAGGATCTCCTACGAGCAGTACTTC.

V gene TRBV10-3 combines with J gene TRBJ2-5; 12 bases align to TRBD2. V lost 11 bases and J lost 5; bases outside the gene matches: 6. This CDR3 comprises 13 residues. Germline V gene data show CDR1 as ENHRY and CDR2 as SYGVKD. CDR3 bases: TGTGCCGCCTCTAGCGGGAGGGGGGAGACCCAGTACTTC. The encoded protein is CAASSGRGETQYF.

This chain joins TRBV29-1 and TRBJ1-1; the match to TRBD1 covers 8 bases. Germline lookup yields CDR1 SQVTM and CDR2 ANQGSEA. The J segment lost 4 bases and the V segment lost 3 bases, leaving 7 bases of the junction unmatched. The CDR3 is made up of 14 amino acids. The CDR3 loop reads CSVEWGTGGTEAFF. The CDR3 DNA follows: TGCAGCGTTGAGTGGGGGACAGGAGGCACTGAAGCTTTCTTT.

J is TRBJ2-5 and V is TRBV14; a possible D gene is TRBD1 (6 bases). V was trimmed by 0 bases and J by 5 bases, leaving 10 bases between them. The CDR3 has 14 amino acids. The germline V gene encodes CDR1 SGHDN and CDR2 FVKESK. DNA of the CDR3: TGTGCCAGCAGCCAAGATTACAGGGTGGAGACCCAGTACTTC. Residues: CASSQDYRVETQYF. The entire variable domain, with the rest obtained from reference TRBV14 and TRBJ2-5, is as follows: EAGVTQFPSHSVIEKGQTVTLRCDPISGHDNLYWYRRVMGKEIKFLLHFVKESKQDESGMPNNRFLAERTGGTYSTLKVQPAELEDSGVYFCASSQDYRVETQYFGPGTRLLVL.

This chain links TRBV10-3 with TRBJ1-6; possibly TRBD1 for D (5 bases). Germline V CDR1 and CDR2: ENHRY, SYGVKD. Trimming took off 4 bases at V and 9 bases at J, with 19 bases between the two ends. The CDR3 is 16 residues long. The CDR3 nucleotides read TGTGCCATCAGTGCTACCGGGCCAAGGGGAGGTTCACCCCTCCACTTT. Encoded protein: CAISATGPRGGSPLHF.

The rearrangement joins TRBV4-3 to TRBJ2-7, with 9 nucleotides matching TRBD1. Germline CDR1 reads LGHNA; CDR2 reads YSLEER. The trim removed 1 base at V and 5 bases at J, leaving 6 bases unmatched. CDR3 length: 15 amino acids. The chain's CDR3 is CASSQGRTGVHEQYF. DNA for the CDR3: TGCGCCAGCAGCCAAGGGCGGACAGGGGTCCACGAGCAGTACTTC.

The table lists this clone with a count of one. The chain is built from TRBV6-5 and TRBJ1-3; 7 bases line up with TRBD1. V lost 11 bases, J lost 7 bases, and 14 bases stayed unmatched. The CDR3 sequence is 14 residues long. Germline assignment: CDR1 MNHEY and CDR2 SVGAGI. The DNA of the CDR3 is TGTGCCTCCGTCCCGGCAGGGGGTTCGAACACCATATATTTT. This codes for CASVPAGGSNTIYF.

The chain links TRBV10-2 to TRBJ1-6; D may be TRBD1 (6 bases). V lost 10 bases and J 5 bases, leaving 12 bases between the germline ends. The CDR3 runs to 13 residues. The germline V gene encodes CDR1 WSHSY and CDR2 SAAADI. CDR3 bases: TGCGCCACGGGGACAACGAATAATTCACCCCTCCACTTT. Residues: CATGTTNNSPLHF.

This clone came up once. The chain combines TRBV24-1 with TRBJ2-3; D is perhaps TRBD1 (6 bases). V lost 3 bases to trimming and J lost 2 bases, with 14 bases between them. The CDR3 extends over 16 amino acids. The germline CDR1 and CDR2 sequences are KGHDR and SFDVKD. The CDR3 sequence is CATSDPGQTNTDTQYF. CDR3 DNA sequence: TGTGCCACCAGTGATCCCGGACAGACCAACACAGATACGCAGTATTTT.